Each of the 2 T cell receptor beta chains below was sequenced from the same sample in a study of blood T cell repertoires in COVID-19. Assay used: immunoSEQ multiplex PCR; TCRdb lists only in-frame clones, some missing. Of approximately 200,000 clones listed, about 82% are singletons. What was sequenced was peripheral blood. The receptors were sampled from a woman in her thirties with acute or convalescent COVID-19.

This chain joins TRBV5-8 and TRBJ1-2; 8 nucleotides line up with TRBD1. In germline, CDR1 is SGHTS, CDR2 YDEGEE. CDR3 size: 15 residues. Unmatched junction bases numbered 8, after V lost 5 bases and J lost 2 bases. CDR3 sequence reads: CASRRAGTGNYGYTF. The CDR3 DNA follows: TGTGCCAGCAGAAGAGCCGGGACAGGAAACTATGGCTACACCTTC.

In DNA form, the CDR3 reads TGTGCCAGCAGCTTAGGGGACTCTTATTACGAGCAGTACTTC. As protein: CASSLGDSYYEQYF. The rearrangement joins TRBV7-2 to TRBJ2-7; maybe TRBD2 (6 bases). This CDR3 region has 14 residues. Trimming took 1 base from V and 4 from J, leaving 11 bases between them. Per germline, CDR1 SGHTA and CDR2 FQGNSA.